One and the same sample provided the 24 T cell receptor beta chains below, sequenced in a study of T-cell memory formation after mild COVID-19. TCRdb itself ran the 5' RACE reads through MiXCR, one entry per CDR3 protein. Found here are 200,000 to 300,000 distinct CDR3 sequences, around 17% of them singletons; the top ten hold roughly a fifth. The specimen was PBMCs or a T cell subset sorted from them (not recorded which). The receptors were sampled from a man between 18 and 35 years old who had mild COVID-19 (a few samples of this study predate the infection). Cell type and time point are not known.

The chain links TRBV7-2 to TRBJ2-1; either TRBD1 or TRBD2 may supply D (5 bases each). The ends were cut back, 3 bases at V and 6 bases at J, with 12 bases in the middle. The V gene's germline CDR1 is SGHTA and CDR2 FQGNSA. The CDR3 is 14 amino acids. CDR3 in amino acids: CASSLQRDRNEQFF. CDR3 in DNA: TGTGCCAGCAGCTTGCAACGGGACCGCAATGAGCAGTTCTTC.

This chain uses TRBV7-9 with TRBJ2-7; 10 bases line up with TRBD2. With V trimmed by 5 bases and J by 2 bases, 12 bases remained unmatched. Germline loops: CDR1 SEHNR, CDR2 FQNEAQ (reference sequence). CDR3 size: 17 residues. CDR3 coding DNA: TGTGCCAGCAGCCCAAACTCCCGGACTAGCGGTACCTACGAGCAGTACTTC. Its protein product is CASSPNSRTSGTYEQYF.

The chain couples TRBV11-2 to TRBJ1-2; the match to TRBD1 covers 8 bases. The length of the CDR3 is 14 residues. Germline V CDR1 and CDR2: SGHAT, FQNNGV. The trim removed 5 bases at V and 4 bases at J, leaving 6 bases unmatched. CDR3 in DNA: TGTGCCAGCAGCGCCCGGACAGGGAGCTATGGCTACACCTTC. Encoded protein: CASSARTGSYGYTF.

This clonotype has just a few counts. The J gene is TRBJ1-2, the V gene TRBV6-5, with 7 bases aligning to TRBD1. The germline gives CDR1 MNHEY, CDR2 SVGAGI. The length of the CDR3 is 15 residues. V dropped 2 bases and J dropped 4; count of bases not matched to a gene: 7. The CDR3: CASSYNRDSVYGYTF. The CDR3 region has the DNA TGTGCCAGCAGTTACAACCGGGACAGCGTCTATGGCTACACCTTC.

The chain is built from TRBV3-1 and TRBJ2-6; D possibly corresponds to TRBD1 (6 bases). The CDR3 covers 16 residues. V lost 7 bases and J lost 3, with 16 bases in between. Germline V gene lookup returns CDR1 LGHDT and CDR2 YNNKEL (reference sequence). Written as DNA, the CDR3 is TGTGCCAGCAACCCCACATACAGGGATGGGGCCAACGTCCTGACTTTC. The encoded protein is CASNPTYRDGANVLTF.

J is TRBJ1-5 and V is TRBV4-3; 7 nucleotides agree with TRBD1. CDR3 length equals 15 residues. Germline CDR1 is LGHNA and CDR2 is YSLEER. The trim removed 0 bases at V and 7 bases at J, leaving 6 bases unmatched. The CDR3 protein is CASSQDRAGGQPQHF. In nucleotides, the CDR3 is TGCGCCAGCAGCCAAGATAGGGCAGGGGGACAGCCCCAGCATTTT.

The V and J genes are TRBV5-1 and TRBJ2-3, with unresolved D. The CDR3 loop spans 15 amino acids. V lost 6 bases and J lost 2, with 16 bases in between. Germline assignment: CDR1 SGHRS and CDR2 YFSETQ. CDR3 protein: CASTSGLLPTDTQYF. The CDR3 nucleotides read TGCGCCAGCACCTCCGGGCTTCTCCCCACAGATACGCAGTATTTT.

The gene calls are TRBV29-1 and TRBJ2-3; maybe TRBD2 (5 bases). Trimming cost V 4 bases and J 0 bases, with 14 bases left between them. The CDR3 covers 15 residues. The germline V gene has CDR1 SQVTM and CDR2 ANQGSEA. The CDR3 region is CSVAGGQESTDTQYF. CDR3 nucleotides: TGCAGCGTTGCCGGAGGCCAAGAAAGCACAGATACGCAGTATTTT.

This chain connects TRBV11-2 to TRBJ2-7, with D hard to call. CDR1 is SGHAT and CDR2 is FQNNGV in the germline V gene. The germline V and J ends were trimmed by 1 base and 0 bases, with 7 bases remaining between them. The CDR3 has 14 residues. The CDR3 sequence is CASSLAWDSYEQYV. The CDR3 DNA follows: TGTGCCAGCAGCTTAGCGTGGGACTCCTACGAGCAGTACGTC.

The rearrangement joins TRBV5-1 to TRBJ1-4, with TRBD1 matching 12 bases. The V gene's germline CDR1 is SGHRS and CDR2 YFSETQ. This CDR3 comprises 18 residues. V gave up 1 base and J gave up 3 bases; unmatched junction bases: 7. CDR3: CASSLTGTGGFANEKLFF. The CDR3 DNA sequence: TGCGCCAGCAGCTTGACCGGGACAGGGGGCTTCGCTAATGAAAAACTGTTTTTT.

This sequence joins TRBV15 and TRBJ2-7; no firm D call. Germline CDR1 LNHNV, CDR2 YYDKDF (reference sequence). Trimming cost V 1 base and J 1 base, with 5 bases left between them. The CDR3 has 13 residues. The CDR3 DNA sequence: TGTGCCACCAGCAGAGGGATTTCCTACGAGCAGTACGTC. Its protein product is CATSRGISYEQYV.

The CDR3 is CASRRRVPPQHF. The CDR3 DNA sequence: TGTGCCAGCAGACGCAGGGTGCCGCCCCAGCATTTT. The chain couples TRBV28 to TRBJ1-5, with D possibly matching TRBD1 (5 bases). The germline V gene encodes CDR1 MDHEN and CDR2 SYDVKM. V was trimmed by 6 bases and J by 9 bases, leaving 12 bases between them. The CDR3 covers 12 residues.

The J gene is TRBJ1-1, the V gene TRBV28; D gene uncertain. V lost 6 bases and J lost 4, with 6 bases in between. The germline V gene encodes CDR1 MDHEN and CDR2 SYDVKM. CDR3 length equals 11 residues. The CDR3 is CASSIGTEAFF. CDR3 DNA: TGTGCCAGCAGCATCGGCACTGAAGCTTTCTTT.

This clonotype has just a few counts. The chain has TRBV10-3 and TRBJ2-5; a possible D gene is TRBD2 (5 bases). V was shortened by 0 bases and J by 2 bases, with 19 bases between the two germline ends. The CDR3 loop spans 18 amino acids. Per germline, CDR1 ENHRY and CDR2 SYGVKD. Written as DNA, the CDR3 is TGTGCCATCAGTGAGTCGGTTGGGGAGAGAAACCTACAAGAGACCCAGTACTTC. Residues: CAISESVGERNLQETQYF.

The rearrangement uses TRBV11-2 and TRBJ1-2; D is ambiguous. This CDR3 spans 14 amino acids. V dropped 2 bases and J dropped 4 bases, with 11 bases sitting between them. Germline V lookup: CDR1 SGHAT, CDR2 FQNNGV. The DNA for the CDR3 is TGTGCCAGCAGCTTAATAGGGCCGCCCTATGGCTACACCTTC. This translates into CASSLIGPPYGYTF.

The J gene is TRBJ2-6, the V gene TRBV4-1; 7 positions agree with TRBD2. This CDR3 contains 18 residues. J lost 1 base, V lost 5 bases, and 11 bases had no gene match. CDR1 is MGHRA, CDR2 YSYEKL, per germline. CDR3 DNA sequence: TGCGCCAGCAGCACCCACCTGGCGGGGGATTCTGGGGCCAACGTCCTGACTTTC. This encodes CASSTHLAGDSGANVLTF.

This clonotype has only a few counts. This chain connects TRBV7-2 to TRBJ1-5; D ambiguous. Trimming took off 1 base at V and 6 bases at J, with 10 bases between the two ends. This CDR3 is built from 14 residues. Germline CDR1 SGHTA, CDR2 FQGNSA. CDR3 nucleotides: TGTGCCAGCAGCTTAGAGGTCGGAATTCAGCCCCAGCATTTT. Translating it yields CASSLEVGIQPQHF.

The table lists this clonotype with a few counts. The V call is TRBV6-6, the J call TRBJ2-5, with a weak D call TRBD1 (5 bases). V lost 6 bases and J 2 bases, leaving 13 bases between the germline ends. This CDR3 comprises 14 residues. Germline CDR1 is MNHNY and CDR2 is SVGAGI (reference sequence). The CDR3 DNA is TGTGCCAGCAGCGATACAGGATATCAAGAGACCCAGTACTTC. Translated: CASSDTGYQETQYF.

The gene calls are TRBV4-1 and TRBJ1-5, with 7 bases that match TRBD1. Germline CDR1 and CDR2: MGHRA and YSYEKL. The CDR3 covers 16 residues. V gave up 5 bases and J gave up 2 bases; unmatched junction bases: 9. The CDR3 sequence is CASSSWAGQGNQPQHF. CDR3 nucleotide sequence: TGCGCCAGCAGCTCGTGGGCAGGACAGGGCAATCAGCCCCAGCATTTT.

A few counts support this clonotype. V usage is TRBV5-1 and J usage is TRBJ2-3; D may be TRBD1 or TRBD2 (5 bases each). Trimming removed 7 bases from V and 0 bases from J, with 12 bases in between. This CDR3 region has 14 residues. From germline, CDR1 is SGHRS and CDR2 YFSETQ. The CDR3 DNA reads as TGCGCCAGCCGGGACGGATCTAGCACAGATACGCAGTATTTT. Translated: CASRDGSSTDTQYF. Full variable domain (missing parts from reference TRBV5-1 and TRBJ2-3): KAGVTQTPRYLIKTRGQQVTLSCSPISGHRSVSWYQQTPGQGLQFLFEYFSETQRNKGNFPGRFSGRQFSNSRSEMNVSTLELGDSALYLCASRDGSSTDTQYFGPGTRLTVL.

There are many counts of this clonotype. The V and J genes are TRBV11-2 and TRBJ2-1; no clear D gene. The CDR3 is 12 amino acids. Trimming pared 1 base from V and 10 bases from J, leaving 8 bases between. CDR1 is SGHAT, CDR2 FQNNGV, per germline. The DNA for the CDR3 is TGTGCCAGCAGCTTAGGGGTAGAGGAGCAGTTCTTC. Amino acids: CASSLGVEEQFF. Drawing the rest from reference TRBV11-2 and TRBJ2-1, the complete variable domain is EAGVAQSPRYKIIEKRQSVAFWCNPISGHATLYWYQQILGQGPKLLIQFQNNGVVDDSQLPKDRFSAERLKGVDSTLKIQPAKLEDSAVYLCASSLGVEEQFFGPGTRLTVL.

This clonotype was counted only a few times. The chain recombines TRBV7-3 with TRBJ2-3; D gene unclear. The germline V and J ends were trimmed by 3 bases and 2 bases, with 9 bases remaining between them. Germline V CDR1 and CDR2: SGHTA, FQGTGA. This CDR3 has 14 residues. CDR3 sequence: CASSFGIVTDTQYF. The CDR3, as DNA: TGTGCCAGCAGCTTTGGCATAGTCACAGATACGCAGTATTTT.

The V call is TRBV6-5, the J call TRBJ2-3; D is perhaps TRBD1 or TRBD2 (5 bases each). The CDR3 consists of 15 residues. V dropped 10 bases and J dropped 2 bases, with 19 bases sitting between them. The germline V gene encodes CDR1 MNHEY and CDR2 SVGAGI. For the CDR3, the DNA is TGTGCCAATTCGACAGAGGGACCTCCCACAGATACGCAGTATTTT. Encoded protein: CANSTEGPPTDTQYF.

This chain connects TRBV5-8 to TRBJ1-1, with 8 positions matching TRBD1. The junction had 14 bases not matched to a gene; V was cut back by 4 bases and J by 3 bases. This CDR3 region has 17 residues. Germline CDR1 is SGHTS and CDR2 is YDEGEE. CDR3 residues: CASSPGPGGRRHTEAFF. For the CDR3, the DNA is TGTGCCAGCAGCCCCGGCCCAGGGGGCAGGAGACACACTGAAGCTTTCTTT.